This is a list of T cell receptor beta chains from one sample in a study of cytomegalovirus exposure and HLA in healthy donors. The table came from immunoSEQ multiplex PCR; TCRdb's copy has only in-frame clones and leaves some out. In the table there are 75,000 to 90,000 clones, about 78% of which are singletons. Sequenced material: PBMCs. The receptors derive from a male donor in good health and CMV-seropositive. Each CDR3 is given with its conserved first and last residue.

J gene: TRBJ2-2
V gene: TRBV7-9
CDR3 protein: CASSFRLTGELFF

J gene: -
V gene: TRBV5-4
CDR3 protein: CASWSGRPEQYF

J gene: TRBJ2-7
V gene: TRBV7-9
CDR3 protein: CASSSQGSYEQYF

J gene: TRBJ2-4
V gene: TRBV30
CDR3 protein: CAWEPGQNIQYF

J gene: TRBJ2-5
V gene: TRBV5-1
CDR3 protein: CASSKEGANQETQYF

J gene: TRBJ1-3
V gene: TRBV6-1
CDR3 protein: CASSERGSGNTIYF

J gene: TRBJ1-2
V gene: TRBV28
CDR3 protein: CASTRQGAYGYTF

J gene: TRBJ1-1
V gene: TRBV7-3
CDR3 protein: CASSTGDTEAFF

J gene: TRBJ2-7
V gene: TRBV7-9
CDR3 protein: CASSPEMFYEQYF

J gene: TRBJ2-2
V gene: TRBV29-1
CDR3 protein: CSVEVRDRGVTGELFF

J gene: TRBJ1-5
V gene: TRBV10-1
CDR3 protein: CASSEWGDRGLNGIKPQHF

J gene: TRBJ1-1
V gene: TRBV5-6
CDR3 protein: CASSLVGQGSEAFF

J gene: TRBJ2-4
V gene: TRBV7-2
CDR3 protein: CASSPGERVAKNIQYF

J gene: TRBJ2-7
V gene: TRBV5-1
CDR3 protein: CASSLGGRRSYEQYF

J gene: TRBJ1-2
V gene: TRBV15
CDR3 protein: CATSRDQTGGYTF

J gene: TRBJ2-7
V gene: TRBV7-9
CDR3 protein: CASSLGQGIMGEQYF

J gene: TRBJ2-1
V gene: TRBV5-4
CDR3 protein: CASSLAGGYDEQFF

J gene: TRBJ2-3
V gene: TRBV7-9
CDR3 protein: CASSLSTDTQYF

J gene: TRBJ2-7
V gene: TRBV5-4
CDR3 protein: CASSYEWGDEQYF

J gene: TRBJ1-1
V gene: TRBV9
CDR3 protein: CASRETGDTEAFF

J gene: TRBJ2-5
V gene: TRBV28
CDR3 protein: CASSFFLLGSGETQYF

J gene: TRBJ2-2
V gene: TRBV7-7
CDR3 protein: CASSFDSGRNTGELFF

J gene: TRBJ1-5
V gene: TRBV30
CDR3 protein: CAWRGAGNQPQHF

J gene: TRBJ1-2
V gene: TRBV5-6
CDR3 protein: CASSLADRDLYYGYTF

J gene: TRBJ1-6
V gene: TRBV4-3
CDR3 protein: CASSQDRRGSFFHF

J gene: TRBJ1-4
V gene: TRBV5-5
CDR3 protein: CASSWAGTTNEKLFF

J gene: TRBJ1-4
V gene: TRBV15
CDR3 protein: CATSIGSGQFNEKLFF

J gene: TRBJ1-6
V gene: TRBV2
CDR3 protein: CASSEWTVRNSPLHF

J gene: TRBJ1-1
V gene: TRBV28
CDR3 protein: CAARRQHNTEAFF

J gene: TRBJ1-5
V gene: TRBV7-2
CDR3 protein: CASSLISDQPQHF

J gene: TRBJ2-5
V gene: TRBV11-1
CDR3 protein: CASSRSGTSQETQYF

J gene: TRBJ2-7
V gene: TRBV27
CDR3 protein: CASSARGLAGLYEQYF

J gene: TRBJ2-7
V gene: TRBV7-9
CDR3 protein: CASSPRPQGEDYEQYF

J gene: TRBJ2-1
V gene: TRBV7-2
CDR3 protein: CASRFTSGGAREQFF

J gene: TRBJ1-2
V gene: TRBV6-4
CDR3 protein: CASSAGYGYTF

J gene: TRBJ1-2
V gene: TRBV5-1
CDR3 protein: CASSLGRLQGNGGYTF

J gene: TRBJ2-2
V gene: TRBV2
CDR3 protein: CASSEQGYGTGELFF

J gene: TRBJ2-3
V gene: TRBV5-1
CDR3 protein: CASSSPGTSGRADTQYF

J gene: TRBJ2-2
V gene: TRBV10-1
CDR3 protein: CASSESGGVTGELFF

J gene: TRBJ1-5
V gene: TRBV19
CDR3 protein: CASSIRQGGNQPQHF

J gene: TRBJ2-7
V gene: TRBV7-2
CDR3 protein: CASSQGVTIYEQYF

J gene: TRBJ2-3
V gene: TRBV4-3
CDR3 protein: CASSFTATDTQYF

J gene: TRBJ2-1
V gene: TRBV5-1
CDR3 protein: CASSPPGLASDEQFF

J gene: TRBJ2-6
V gene: TRBV7-9
CDR3 protein: CASSLVQGASSGANVLTF

J gene: TRBJ1-3
V gene: TRBV11-2
CDR3 protein: CASSSGLGNTIYF

J gene: TRBJ2-7
V gene: TRBV6-1
CDR3 protein: CASSGGGSGHEQYF

J gene: TRBJ2-5
V gene: TRBV7-3
CDR3 protein: CASTPRETQYF

J gene: TRBJ2-7
V gene: TRBV6-5
CDR3 protein: CASSYSRGLEYEQYF

J gene: TRBJ1-5
V gene: TRBV19
CDR3 protein: CASSLAVGQGGSNQPQHF

J gene: TRBJ1-1
V gene: TRBV5-1
CDR3 protein: CASSPGQGNTEAFF

J gene: TRBJ1-4
V gene: TRBV4-1
CDR3 protein: CASRPGGLRNEKLFF

J gene: TRBJ1-5
V gene: TRBV7-3
CDR3 protein: CASSPTGVVYQPQHF

J gene: TRBJ2-5
V gene: TRBV5-1
CDR3 protein: CASSAGQGKTQYF

J gene: TRBJ1-5
V gene: TRBV6-6
CDR3 protein: CASSWARAYPFPQHF

J gene: TRBJ1-1
V gene: TRBV14
CDR3 protein: CASSQDDPGGITEAFF

J gene: TRBJ1-6
V gene: TRBV16
CDR3 protein: CASSYSGDSFIFDSPLHF

J gene: TRBJ1-1
V gene: TRBV6-5
CDR3 protein: CASSYQDSNTEAFF

J gene: TRBJ2-2
V gene: TRBV7-9
CDR3 protein: CASSLAGGTGELFF

J gene: TRBJ2-7
V gene: TRBV25-1
CDR3 protein: CASRGQGSYEQYF